The TCR beta chain described here comes from a study listed by TCRdb under 2016. Libraries were constructed by RT-PCR. The data were produced on an Illumina MiSeq. TCRdb reprocessed the public reads (quality trimming at Q25 with fastp, clone calling with MiXCR) and kept in-frame beta chains. Duplicate CDR3 protein sequences are folded into a single record with the most common DNA and genes. Here the sample has fewer than 800,000 distinct CDR3 sequences; more than 13% occur a single time. The ten largest clones take up about 3.6% of the sample. This clonotype was detected a few times. What this receptor recognizes is not known. One base away there is no much larger clone; base qualities are not given. Sequencing was carried out using memory CD4+ T cells from blood. The clonotype was recovered from a female donor in good health, serving as a healthy control.

In nucleotide form, the sequence is TGTGCCAGCAGTTATCCAGACGTAGCGGGAGTCGAGCAGTTCTTC. It translates as CASSYPDVAGVEQFF. The rearranged segments are TRBV6-9 and TRBJ2-1; TRBD2 agrees with 9 junctional bases. Ends trimmed: V by 2 bases, J by 10 bases; bases unmatched to a gene: 9. Counted from cysteine to phenylalanine, this CDR3 has 15 amino acids. Left in the record is the CDR3 DNA by itself, 45 bases read in frame from the first base. The germline V gene supplies CDR1 MNHGY and CDR2 SVAAGI.